A selection of T cell receptor beta chains follows, all from one sample in a study of kidney transplant recipient with SARS-CoV-2 infection. TCRdb reanalysed the reads using MiXCR and keeps one entry per CDR3 protein. The sample yields 200,000 to 300,000 distinct CDR3 sequences, more than 25% seen once. Sequencing used a blood sample, obtained at baseline and on day 111 from a kidney transplant recipient. The receptors originated from a young adult male patient who had COVID-19 and was a kidney transplant recipient. Some T cells may possibly be graft donor cells. CDR3s include the opening cysteine and the closing phenylalanine or tryptophan. Each record gives: clone size, D gene, V gene, J gene, CDR3 protein, CDR3 DNA. D genes are given only for firm matches. Clone size is stated in some rows and not others, as once, few, many or a class when expanded.

-	-	TRBV7-8	TRBJ2-3	CASSPTGVTDTQYF	TGTGCCAGCAGCCCGACGGGGGTTACAGATACGCAGTATTTT
many	-	TRBV9	TRBJ2-7	CASSPNEGWHEQYF	TGTGCCAGCAGCCCGAACGAGGGGTGGCACGAGCAGTACTTC
many	TRBD2	TRBV7-6	TRBJ2-7	CASSFESGTSYEQYF	TGTGCCAGCAGCTTTGAGAGCGGGACCTCCTACGAGCAGTACTTC
many	-	TRBV18	TRBJ2-2	CASSPNAENTGELFF	TGTGCCAGCTCACCAAACGCAGAGAACACCGGGGAGCTGTTTTTT
-	-	TRBV28	TRBJ1-4	CASKLHGTHNEKPFF	TGTGCCAGCAAGTTGCACGGGACACATAATGAAAAACCGTTTTTT
few	-	TRBV3-1	TRBJ2-2	CASSIWRPISGLTGELFF	TGTGCCAGCAGCATTTGGCGTCCCATTTCAGGCTTGACCGGGGAGCTGTTTTTT
many	-	TRBV3-1	TRBJ2-5	CASSLICPISFSETQYF	TGTGCCAGCAGCTTGATATGTCCCATTTCTTTCTCTGAGACCCAGTACTTC
many	TRBD2	TRBV5-1	TRBJ2-1	CASNLAGEGNEQFF	TGCGCCAGCAACCTAGCGGGAGAAGGAAATGAGCAGTTCTTC
many	TRBD1	TRBV6-8	TRBJ1-2	CASFRDRWGYGYTF	TGTGCCAGCTTCCGGGACAGGTGGGGCTATGGCTACACCTTC
many	-	TRBV6-2/TRBV6-3	TRBJ2-5	CASSYGGETQYF	TGTGCCAGCAGTTACGGGGGAGAGACCCAGTACTTC
many	-	TRBV6-5	TRBJ1-3	CASSLRPGVRGNTIYF	TGTGCCAGCAGTTTGCGCCCTGGGGTACGTGGAAACACCATATATTTT
few	-	TRBV4-1	TRBJ2-5	CASSQVSRGETQYF	TGCGCCAGCAGCCAAGTCTCTCGGGGAGAGACCCAGTACTTC
-	-	TRBV5-1	TRBJ1-5	CASSLAEGADTQHF	TGCGCCAGCAGCTTGGCGGAAGGGGCAGATACGCAGCATTTT
many	-	TRBV7-2	TRBJ2-1	CASSLRRTHEQFF	TGTGCCAGCAGCTTAAGGCGTACGCATGAGCAGTTCTTC
-	-	TRBV20-1	TRBJ1-1	CSAEDGPGMNTEAFF	TGCAGTGCTGAGGATGGGCCGGGCATGAACACTGAAGCTTTCTTT
-	-	TRBV30	TRBJ1-4	CAWSEQDQGKLFF	TGTGCCTGGAGTGAACAGGACCAAGGAAAACTGTTTTTT
many	-	TRBV19	TRBJ1-5	CASSIDLDGGPGEQSQHF	TGTGCCAGTAGTATAGACCTGGACGGCGGGCCAGGCGAACAGTCCCAGCATTTT
-	-	TRBV29-1	TRBJ2-1	CSVASGVEFF	TGCAGCGTGGCTTCCGGGGTCGAGTTCTTC
many	-	TRBV10-3	TRBJ1-4	CAISDSFVGATNEKLFF	TGTGCCATCAGTGATTCCTTTGTGGGCGCAACTAATGAAAAACTGTTTTTT
many	-	TRBV3-1	TRBJ2-2	CASSFNDPISGLTGELFF	TGTGCCAGCAGCTTTAACGATCCCATTTCAGGCTTGACCGGGGAGCTGTTTTTT
many	-	TRBV12-5	TRBJ1-2	CASGLTYLQGKTYGYTF	TGTGCTAGTGGTCTAACGTATTTGCAGGGAAAGACCTATGGCTACACCTTC
many	-	TRBV23-1	TRBJ1-2	CASSSDRLRRKTYGYTF	TGCGCCAGCAGTTCAGATCGGCTACGCAGAAAGACCTATGGCTACACCTTC
few	-	TRBV20-1	TRBJ2-1	CSARGGVNEQFF	TGCAGTGCTAGAGGAGGAGTGAATGAGCAGTTCTTC
many	TRBD2	TRBV30	TRBJ2-2	CAWSVTSGRFAGELFF	TGTGCCTGGAGTGTGACTAGCGGGAGGTTCGCCGGGGAGCTGTTTTTT
many	-	TRBV3-1	TRBJ1-1	CASSYARPISIRTEAFF	TGTGCCAGCAGCTATGCACGTCCCATTTCAATTCGCACTGAAGCTTTCTTT
many	-	TRBV3-1	TRBJ2-5	CASSHFYPISFSETQYF	TGTGCCAGCAGCCACTTCTATCCCATTTCTTTCTCTGAGACCCAGTACTTC
many	-	TRBV28	TRBJ1-1	CASSLRWTPLNTEAFF	TGTGCCAGCAGTTTACGCTGGACGCCATTAAACACTGAAGCTTTCTTT
many	TRBD2	TRBV6-1	TRBJ2-5	CASSEGFSGGAVETQYF	TGTGCCAGCAGTGAAGGTTTTAGCGGGGGGGCCGTGGAGACCCAGTACTTC
many	-	TRBV7-1	TRBJ1-2	CASSPESHEGKTYGYTF	TGTGCCAGCAGCCCAGAAAGTCACGAGGGAAAGACCTATGGCTACACCTTC
many	-	TRBV12-3/TRBV12-4	TRBJ1-2	CASSPSNTAGKTYGYTF	TGTGCCAGCAGTCCCTCCAACACAGCAGGAAAGACCTATGGCTACACCTTC
many	TRBD2	TRBV4-2	TRBJ2-7	CASSQELVAGGVSYEQYF	TGTGCCAGCAGCCAAGAACTAGTAGCGGGAGGTGTCTCCTACGAGCAGTACTTC
many	-	TRBV30	TRBJ1-5	CAWSVGSLQPQHF	TGTGCCTGGAGTGTAGGGAGCCTTCAGCCCCAGCATTTT
many	-	TRBV3-1	TRBJ1-1	CASSQGNPISIRTEAFF	TGTGCCAGCAGCCAGGGCAATCCCATTTCAATTCGCACTGAAGCTTTCTTT
-	-	TRBV5-4	TRBJ1-2	CASKITVPGKTYGYTF	TGTGCCAGCAAGATAACCGTACCAGGAAAGACCTATGGCTACACCTTC
many	-	TRBV15	TRBJ2-3	CATKTPGADTQYF	TGTGCCACCAAAACGCCTGGAGCAGATACGCAGTATTTT
many	-	TRBV28	TRBJ1-2	CASSPQGRDGYTF	TGTGCCAGCAGTCCACAGGGTAGGGATGGCTACACCTTC
many	TRBD2	TRBV5-7	TRBJ2-7	CASSLGGSGHASSEQYF	TGTGCCAGCAGCTTGGGGGGTAGCGGGCACGCCTCCTCCGAGCAGTACTTC
many	-	TRBV29-1	TRBJ1-2	CSVEDRTDPYGYTF	TGCAGCGTTGAAGATCGTACGGATCCCTATGGCTACACCTTC
many	-	TRBV6-1	TRBJ2-7	CASSDVGRTYEQYF	TGTGCCAGCAGTGATGTGGGCAGGACTTACGAGCAGTACTTC
many	TRBD2	TRBV20-1	TRBJ2-7	CSAYDFSGGLDEQYF	TGCAGTGCTTACGACTTTAGCGGGGGGCTGGACGAGCAGTACTTC
many	-	TRBV7-3	TRBJ2-5	CASSRSSIRETQYF	TGTGCCAGCAGCCGTAGTAGTATCCGAGAGACCCAGTACTTC
many	-	TRBV21-1	TRBJ2-3	CASSKILATVMQDTQYF	TGTGCCAGCAGCAAGATATTAGCTACAGTCATGCAAGATACGCAGTATTTT
many	TRBD1	TRBV7-9	TRBJ1-5	CASSSDRVENQPQHF	TGTGCCAGCAGCTCGGACAGGGTAGAGAATCAGCCCCAGCATTTT
few	TRBD2	TRBV5-1	TRBJ2-5	CASGLTGLARQETQYF	TGCGCCAGCGGACTGACGGGACTAGCGCGCCAAGAGACCCAGTACTTC
few	-	TRBV6-5	TRBJ1-1	CASSRYTEAFF	TGTGCCAGCAGCCGGTACACTGAAGCTTTCTTT
many	-	TRBV3-1	TRBJ2-2	CASSRWPPISGLTGELFF	TGTGCCAGCAGCAGATGGCCTCCCATTTCAGGCTTGACCGGGGAGCTGTTTTTT
many	-	TRBV7-9	TRBJ2-5	CATQRDSYRETQYF	TGTGCCACCCAACGGGACTCCTACAGGGAGACCCAGTACTTC
many	-	TRBV28	TRBJ2-5	CASRTAGETQYF	TGTGCCAGCAGGACAGCTGGAGAGACCCAGTACTTC
many	-	TRBV5-4	TRBJ1-2	CASLVTVPGKTYGYTF	TGTGCCAGCCTCGTTACCGTACCAGGAAAGACCTATGGCTACACCTTC
-	-	TRBV7-3	TRBJ2-5	CASSPEIGQETQYF	TGTGCCAGCAGCCCGGAGATAGGCCAAGAGACCCAGTACTTC
many	-	TRBV16	TRBJ1-2	CASSEKKVVRKTYGYTF	TGTGCCAGCAGCGAAAAAAAGGTCGTTAGAAAGACCTATGGCTACACCTTC
many	-	TRBV7-9	TRBJ2-5	CASSLSQGTQETQYF	TGTGCCAGCAGCTTATCGCAAGGGACCCAAGAGACCCAGTACTTC
many	-	TRBV27	TRBJ1-5	CASSLSGQISNQPQHF	TGTGCCAGCAGTTTGAGCGGACAGATTAGCAATCAGCCCCAGCATTTT
many	-	TRBV27	TRBJ2-7	CASGPAETSYEQYF	TGTGCCAGCGGACCCGCGGAGACATCCTACGAGCAGTACTTC
many	-	TRBV19	TRBJ1-2	CASSEPNWRGYTF	TGTGCCAGTAGCGAACCAAACTGGCGTGGCTACACCTTC
many	TRBD2	TRBV6-5	TRBJ2-7	CASREPGLAGGDEQYF	TGTGCCAGCAGAGAACCGGGACTAGCGGGAGGTGACGAGCAGTACTTC
many	-	TRBV25-1	TRBJ1-2	CASSDPQDGDYGYTF	TGTGCCAGCAGCGACCCCCAGGACGGGGACTATGGCTACACCTTC